Listed below are T cell receptor beta chains from one sample, sequenced in a study of human T cells and chemical hapten exposure. TCRdb independently ran MiXCR on the RACE reads; one entry per CDR3 protein. This sample has about 400,000 distinct CDR3 sequences, with under 6.5% found just once. The sample consisted of whole blood, taken in connection with sensitization to the hapten diphenylcyclopropenone (DPC). Receptor source: a young woman with alopecia areata. Some clones in this sample may be carry-over from other donors' samples. Each CDR3 is given with its conserved first and last residue. D genes are given only for firm matches. Part of the rows lack a size; the others show once, few, many or a class for expanded clones.

D,V,size,J,DNA,CDR3
NA,TRBV5-1,many,TRBJ1-1,TGCGCCAGCAGCTTAGGATGGGACACTGAAGCTTTCTTT,CASSLGWDTEAFF
NA,TRBV9,few,TRBJ1-5,TGTGCCAGCAGCCCAGGAGGGGGATACAATCAGCCCCAGCATTTT,CASSPGGGYNQPQHF
NA,TRBV7-9,NA,TRBJ1-1,TGTGCCAGCAGCTTATTATCCCGTAACACTGAAGCTTTCTTT,CASSLLSRNTEAFF
TRBD1,TRBV20-1,many,TRBJ1-5,TGCAGTGCTAGGGGACAGGGCCATCAGCCCCAGCATTTT,CSARGQGHQPQHF
TRBD1,TRBV5-1,NA,TRBJ1-3,TGCGCCAGCAGCAACGGACAGGTGATCTCTGGAAACACCATATATTTT,CASSNGQVISGNTIYF
NA,TRBV15,few,TRBJ1-4,TGTGCCACCAGCAGAGACCGGATAAATGAAAAACTGTTTTTT,CATSRDRINEKLFF
NA,TRBV24-1,many,TRBJ1-5,TGTGCCACCAGAAGGGGACGGTATAGCAATCAGCCCCAGCATTTT,CATRRGRYSNQPQHF
TRBD1,TRBV5-5,NA,TRBJ2-6,TGTGCCAGCAGCTTGGTTTTGGACAGGGGAGCTGGGGCCAACGTCCTGACTTTC,CASSLVLDRGAGANVLTF
NA,TRBV4-1,few,TRBJ1-4,TGCGCCAGCAGCCAAGGAGGAGGTCCTAATGAAAAACTGTTTTTT,CASSQGGGPNEKLFF
NA,TRBV3-1,NA,TRBJ2-1,TGTGCCAGCAGCCAATCCGGGCAGCAGTTCTTC,CASSQSGQQFF
TRBD1,TRBV7-6,many,TRBJ1-6,TGTGCCAGCAGCCATGGACAGGGCCTAGAAAATTCACCCCTCCACTTT,CASSHGQGLENSPLHF
TRBD1,TRBV5-1,NA,TRBJ2-3,TGCGCCAGCAGCTTCGGACAGGACACAGATACGCAGTATTTT,CASSFGQDTDTQYF
NA,TRBV14,many,TRBJ1-1,TGTGCCAGCAGCCAATCACACGGGCTGTCCCCTTTCTTT,CASSQSHGLSPFF
TRBD1,TRBV6-6,NA,TRBJ2-2,TGTGCCAGCAGTTACATGGCAGGGGGAAACACCGGGGAGCTGTTTTTT,CASSYMAGGNTGELFF
NA,TRBV7-3,many,TRBJ1-1,TGTGCCAGCAGCTTATTCGGCGCACCCGAAGCTTTCTTT,CASSLFGAPEAFF
NA,TRBV6-2/TRBV6-3,many,TRBJ1-2,TGTGCCAGCAGTCCAGTTAACTATGGCTACACCTTC,CASSPVNYGYTF
NA,TRBV7-2,few,TRBJ2-5,TGTGCCAGCAGCTGGGACTCCCAGCCGATGGAGACCCAGTACTTC,CASSWDSQPMETQYF
NA,TRBV4-3,few,TRBJ2-5,TGCGCCAGCAGCCAAGAGGGCCAAGAGACCCAGTACTTC,CASSQEGQETQYF
NA,TRBV2,many,TRBJ1-2,TGTGCCAGCAGTTTCCGACACCATGGCTACACCTTC,CASSFRHHGYTF
TRBD1,TRBV12-5,NA,TRBJ2-3,TGTGCTAGTGGTTTGGGACGTGGGACAGGGGTATTTACAGATACGCAGTATTTT,CASGLGRGTGVFTDTQYF
NA,TRBV2,NA,TRBJ1-5,TGTGCCAGTGATGAACAGGGCCAAGGCAATCAGCCCCAGCATTTT,CASDEQGQGNQPQHF
NA,TRBV2,NA,TRBJ2-4,TGTGCCAGCAGTCCTAGTGTAGCGGCCAAAAACATTCAGTACTTC,CASSPSVAAKNIQYF
NA,TRBV10-3,few,TRBJ1-4,TGTGCCGCAAGGGGGAGTCTAGGTCGGGAAAAACTGTTTTTT,CAARGSLGREKLFF
TRBD2,TRBV12-3/TRBV12-4,few,TRBJ2-2,TGTGCCAGCAGCTCGGGGGGGCCTGGCGGGGAGCTGTTTTTT,CASSSGGPGGELFF
NA,TRBV27,many,TRBJ1-3,TGTGCCAGCAGTTTGACGGGCGGAAACACCATATATTTT,CASSLTGGNTIYF
NA,TRBV7-3,few,TRBJ2-5,TGTGCCAGCAGCTTAAATATCCAAGAGACCCAGTACTTC,CASSLNIQETQYF
NA,TRBV6-5,many,TRBJ2-7,TGTGCCAGCAGCACCGCCCGGACAGGAGGGACCTACGAGCAGTACTTC,CASSTARTGGTYEQYF
NA,TRBV6-5,many,TRBJ1-1,TGTGCCAGCAGCCAGACCCTTTCCACTTACATGAACACTGAAGCTTTCTTT,CASSQTLSTYMNTEAFF
NA,TRBV29-1,many,TRBJ1-5,TGCAGCGTTTCCCCCGGGACGGGTGACAATCAGCCCCAGCATTTT,CSVSPGTGDNQPQHF
TRBD1,TRBV5-1,few,TRBJ2-3,TGCGCCAGCAGCTTTACCACAGGGGGAGATACGCAGTATTTT,CASSFTTGGDTQYF
NA,TRBV10-3,many,TRBJ1-3,TGTGCCATCCAATTCTCAGGCACAATCTCTGGAAACACCATATATTTT,CAIQFSGTISGNTIYF
NA,TRBV7-2,many,TRBJ1-4,TGTGCCAGCAGCTTTGGTGCCGTTAGGAATGAAAAACTGTTTTTT,CASSFGAVRNEKLFF
NA,TRBV11-2,few,TRBJ2-5,TGTGCCAGCAGCGCAAGGCTGGAGACCCAGTACTTC,CASSARLETQYF
NA,TRBV2,NA,TRBJ1-4,TGTGCCAGCAGCTTTGACAGTGGAAAACTGTTTTTT,CASSFDSGKLFF
NA,TRBV7-8,many,TRBJ1-2,TGTGCCAGCAGCTTAATCCTCCTCTATGGCTACACCTTC,CASSLILLYGYTF
NA,TRBV4-2,few,TRBJ2-7,TGTGCCAGCAGCCAAGATCCCGGCGGCGAGCAGTACTTC,CASSQDPGGEQYF
TRBD2,TRBV9,NA,TRBJ2-1,TGTGCCAGCAGCCCCTGGGGGGGATCCTACAATGAGCAGTTCTTC,CASSPWGGSYNEQFF
TRBD1,TRBV6-1,few,TRBJ1-6,TGTGCCAGCAGTGAAGCCGGGACCGGGACAGGGAATTCACCCCTCCACTTT,CASSEAGTGTGNSPLHF
NA,TRBV6-2/TRBV6-3,few,TRBJ2-5,TGTGCCAGCAGTCACCAGGGTAAAGAGACCCAGTACTTC,CASSHQGKETQYF
NA,TRBV27,few,TRBJ1-4,TGTGCCAGCAGTTTATCAGGAGGGGCGGGCGAAAAACTGTTTTTT,CASSLSGGAGEKLFF
NA,TRBV28,many,TRBJ1-6,TGTGCCAGCAGTCCCCCCCGGGCAGGGCAATCACCCCTCCACTTT,CASSPPRAGQSPLHF
TRBD1,TRBV6-2/TRBV6-3,many,TRBJ1-5,TGTGCCAGCAGTTTTCGTCGACAGGGGGATCAGCCCCAGCATTTT,CASSFRRQGDQPQHF
NA,TRBV29-1,few,TRBJ2-7,TGCAGCGCGCAAGGGGACGAGCAGTACTTC,CSAQGDEQYF
TRBD1,TRBV13,NA,TRBJ2-7,TGTGCCAGCAGCGCAGGGGGCGGGCAGTACTTC,CASSAGGGQYF
NA,TRBV15,many,TRBJ1-6,TGTGCCACCAGCAGAATGTTATCACCCCTCCACTTT,CATSRMLSPLHF
NA,TRBV25-1,many,TRBJ2-1,TGTGCCAGCAGTGAATCCCAGATAACCTCAGGGAGCTCCTACAATGAGCAGTTCTTC,CASSESQITSGSSYNEQFF